The clone carrying this TCR beta chain was seen a few times. The antigen remains unidentified. The data were taken from a study of identical twins. Findings and caveats of the study: Researchers reported excess low generation probability among twin-shared out-of-frame alpha sequences.

CDR1 is SGHDT and CDR2 is YYEEEE in the germline V gene. The CDR3 contains 17 residues. The V gene end was trimmed by 4 bases and the J gene end by 4 bases; junction bases not matched to a gene: 6. Template switching (which added a universal primer site) was used, and cDNA carried unique molecular identifiers. In TCRdb, the 5' RACE reads were re-called with MiXCR into one record per CDR3 protein. The sample has around 670,000 distinct CDR3 sequences; around 6.1% are singletons. The chain employs TRBV5-6 and TRBJ2-2; TRBD2 aligns across 14 bases. Sequenced sample: naive T cells sorted from blood. The clonotype originates from a man aged 18 to 35 in good health. In nucleotides, the CDR3 is TGTGCCAGCAGCCTAGGGACTAGCGGGAGCGCCACCGGGGAGCTGTTTTTT. Translation: CASSLGTSGSATGELFF.